This T cell receptor (beta chain) was sequenced in a study of T cells in Graves' hyperthyroidism and ophthalmopathy. The TCR beta CDR3 regions underwent amplification using RNA transcripts as the source. Initially, a first-round RT-PCR of the TCR CDR3 employed the HTBI primer set. Each CDR3 protein is one row after TCRdb ran MiXCR on the multiplex PCR reads. This table has over 450,000 distinct CDR3 sequences, 13% to 15% appearing once. The CDR3 extends over 17 amino acids. V lost 5 bases and J lost 9; bases outside the gene matches: 13. Germline V gene data show CDR1 as SGHTA and CDR2 as FQGNSA. This chain connects TRBV7-2 to TRBJ2-1, with 13 nucleotides matching TRBD2. Source material: blood. This TCR came from a woman between 18 and 29 years old with Graves' hyperthyroidism. The CDR3 protein is CASSGLLAGGPAGEQFF. Here the CDR3 DNA reads TGTGCCAGCAGCGGATTACTAGCGGGAGGGCCTGCGGGTGAGCAGTTCTTC.